This T cell receptor beta chain was profiled in a study of T cells expressing NK-cell markers. The wider study: Researchers got TCR beta repertoires out of sorted CD3+CD56+NKG2C+, CD3+CD56+NKG2C- and CD3+CD56-NKG2C+ T cells. Findings and limits, study-wide: These same clonotypes (in four donors) also led the CD3+CD56-NKG2C+ fraction. In roughly 6 donors, dominant CD3+CD56+NKG2C+ clones formed roughly 1.0-7.5% of CD8+ cells. HCMV specificity of the expanded NKG2C+ T cell clones was not established.

Points on this clonotype: Its antigen is still unknown.

TCRdb reprocessed the 5' RACE reads and keeps a single row for each CDR3 protein, giving no DNA. This sample's table has roughly 300,000 distinct CDR3 sequences. This CDR3 is 12 amino acids long. The sample comprised blood T cells: a sorted CD56 or NKG2C T cell subset, CD4+ or CD8+ T cells, or bulk PBMC T cells (not recorded which). The J gene is TRBJ1-6, the V gene TRBV12-3 or TRBV12-4; TCRdb's D gene call, TRBD1, goes unchecked for lack of DNA. The sequence derives from a woman aged 18 to 75 in good health. CDR3 amino acids: CASSLDRPPLHF.